The rows below give T cell receptor beta chains drawn from one sample of a study of T cells in localized non-small cell lung cancer. Libraries were prepared by immunoSEQ multiplex PCR; TCRdb keeps only in-frame clonotypes and omits some of them. The sample has 35,000 to 45,000 clones; around 87% are singletons. Specimen: peripheral blood, collected before any cancer treatment. The source is a woman aged 18-55 years with stage III lung adenocarcinoma. Both conserved end residues are part of each CDR3. The D gene is left open where the match is weak. Rows may omit the clone size; those that give it use once, few, many or a size class.

CDR3 | DNA | J | size | V | D
CAWSRGPNQPQHF | TGTGCCTGGTCCCGGGGGCCAAATCAGCCCCAGCATTTT | TRBJ1-5 | NA | TRBV30 | NA
CASSILWDLGRNQPQHF | TGTGCCAGTAGTATCCTCTGGGACCTAGGCCGCAATCAGCCCCAGCATTTT | TRBJ1-5 | NA | TRBV19 | NA
CASSRQGSYNEQFF | TGTGCCAGCAGTCGACAGGGGTCCTACAATGAGCAGTTCTTC | TRBJ2-1 | NA | TRBV6-5 | TRBD1
CASTRFGGDTQYF | TGTGCCAGCACGAGGTTCGGGGGAGATACGCAGTATTTT | TRBJ2-3 | NA | TRBV27 | NA
CASSQGIQGRRENIQYF | TGCGCCAGCAGCCAAGGGATACAGGGCAGGAGGGAAAACATTCAGTACTTC | TRBJ2-4 | NA | TRBV4-1 | NA
CARGQGRNTEAFF | TGTGCCCGGGGACAGGGAAGGAACACTGAAGCTTTCTTT | TRBJ1-1 | NA | TRBV30 | TRBD1
CASRPGTGNSPLHF | TGTGCCAGCAGGCCCGGGACAGGGAATTCACCCCTCCACTTT | TRBJ1-6 | NA | TRBV5-5 | TRBD1
CASSLRDGAGNTIYF | TGTGCCAGCAGCCTCAGGGACGGCGCTGGAAACACCATATATTTT | TRBJ1-3 | NA | TRBV11-2 | NA
CASSISGAGGNQPQHF | TGTGCCAGTAGTATTTCGGGAGCAGGGGGCAATCAGCCCCAGCATTTT | TRBJ1-5 | NA | TRBV19 | NA
CASGRGAREVTQYF | TGTGCTAGTGGTCGGGGGGCGAGAGAGGTGACCCAGTACTTC | TRBJ2-5 | NA | TRBV12-5 | NA
CASSLGRTGSNEKLFF | TGCGCCAGCAGCTTGGGTCGAACAGGGAGTAATGAAAAACTGTTTTTT | TRBJ1-4 | NA | TRBV5-1 | NA
CASSPPGGSGFVWELFF | TGTGCCAGCTCACCACCGGGCGGGTCCGGGTTCGTCTGGGAGCTGTTTTTT | TRBJ2-2 | NA | TRBV18 | NA
CASSVTSGAFETQYF | TGTGCCAGCAGCGTGACTAGCGGGGCGTTCGAGACCCAGTACTTC | TRBJ2-5 | NA | TRBV9 | TRBD2
CASNPGTGDHEQFF | TGTGCCAGCAACCCGGGGACAGGGGACCATGAGCAGTTCTTC | TRBJ2-1 | NA | TRBV6-6 | TRBD1
CASSPRHGLMGTEAFF | TGTGCCAGCAGTCCCCGACACGGACTTATGGGGACTGAAGCTTTCTTT | TRBJ1-1 | NA | TRBV28 | NA
CASSLSPGLYSPLHF | TGTGCCAGCAGCTTAAGTCCCGGTTTGTATTCACCCCTCCACTTT | TRBJ1-6 | NA | TRBV7-3 | NA
CASSPDTPYQETQYF | TGCGCCAGCAGCCCGGACACCCCGTACCAAGAGACCCAGTACTTC | TRBJ2-5 | NA | TRBV5-1 | NA
CASTVGQDYNEKLFF | TGTGCCAGCACTGTCGGACAAGATTATAATGAAAAACTGTTTTTT | TRBJ1-4 | NA | TRBV6-6 | NA
CASSRGMGYNSPLHF | TGTGCCAGTAGCAGGGGTATGGGCTATAATTCACCCCTCCACTTT | TRBJ1-6 | NA | TRBV19 | NA
CASSLAGQVSYEQYF | TGCGCCAGCAGCTTGGCGGGACAGGTTTCCTACGAGCAGTACTTC | TRBJ2-7 | once | TRBV5-1 | TRBD1
CASSKTLNTEAFF | TGTGCCAGCAGCAAGACACTGAACACTGAAGCTTTCTTT | TRBJ1-1 | NA | TRBV7-3 | NA
CASSQDLRPGGPQPQHF | TGCGCCAGCAGCCAAGACCTACGTCCGGGAGGGCCCCAGCCCCAGCATTTT | TRBJ1-5 | NA | TRBV4-1 | NA
CASSHSGGAGETQYF | TGTGCCAGCAGCCACAGCGGGGGGGCCGGCGAGACCCAGTACTTC | TRBJ2-5 | NA | TRBV11-2 | TRBD2
CASSRSSGDNNEQFF | TGTGCCAGCAGCCGCTCCAGCGGGGACAACAATGAGCAGTTCTTC | TRBJ2-1 | NA | TRBV4-2 | NA
CASSQDRANQPQHF | TGTGCCAGCAGCCAGGACAGGGCTAATCAGCCCCAGCATTTT | TRBJ1-5 | once | TRBV4-2 | TRBD1
CASSYSFSGANVLTF | TGTGCCAGCAGTTACTCGTTCTCTGGGGCCAACGTCCTGACTTTC | TRBJ2-6 | NA | TRBV6-5 | NA
CASSLVGDGEAFF | TGCGCCAGCAGCTTGGTAGGGGACGGTGAAGCTTTCTTT | TRBJ1-1 | NA | TRBV5-1 | NA
CASRPGGRADTEAFF | TGTGCCAGCAGGCCGGGGGGGCGCGCCGACACTGAAGCTTTCTTT | TRBJ1-1 | NA | TRBV2 | NA
CASSSHRDTEAFF | TGTGCCAGCTCGTCACACAGGGACACTGAAGCTTTCTTT | TRBJ1-1 | NA | TRBV18 | NA
CASSPGSSGFDTEAFF | TGTGCCAGCAGCCCAGGTTCGTCGGGGTTCGACACTGAAGCTTTCTTT | TRBJ1-1 | NA | TRBV7-2 | NA
CASSGTEVHSYNEQFF | TGTGCCAGCAGCGGTACCGAAGTTCACTCCTACAATGAGCAGTTCTTC | TRBJ2-1 | NA | TRBV11-2 | NA
CASRVDQGRTYEQYF | TGTGCCAGCAGGGTCGACCAGGGGCGGACCTACGAGCAGTACTTC | TRBJ2-7 | NA | TRBV6-6 | NA
CASSTDRGQTNEKLFF | TGTGCCAGCAGCACCGACAGGGGGCAGACTAATGAAAAACTGTTTTTT | TRBJ1-4 | NA | TRBV5-4 | TRBD1
CASSDGGGSTDTQYF | TGTGCCAGCAGTGATGGCGGGGGGAGCACAGATACGCAGTATTTT | TRBJ2-3 | NA | TRBV2 | TRBD2
CASRPYSPGSPLHF | TGTGCCAGCAGGCCCTACTCCCCCGGTTCACCCCTCCACTTT | TRBJ1-6 | NA | TRBV6-5 | NA
CASSLGGQGSWWETQYF | TGCGCCAGCAGCTTGGGGGGACAGGGCTCCTGGTGGGAGACCCAGTACTTC | TRBJ2-5 | NA | TRBV5-1 | TRBD1
CASKWVLQYF | TGTGCCAGCAAGTGGGTCTTGCAGTACTTC | TRBJ2-7 | NA | TRBV6-1 | NA
CASSLGRRGQNTEAFF | TGTGCCAGCAGCTTAGGGCGCCGGGGACAGAACACTGAAGCTTTCTTT | TRBJ1-1 | NA | TRBV7-3 | NA
CASSLQGDYGYTF | TGTGCCAGCAGCCTACAGGGCGACTATGGCTACACCTTC | TRBJ1-2 | NA | TRBV25-1 | NA